Below are 8 T cell receptor beta chains sequenced from a single sample in a study of OX40 agonist ivuxolimab in advanced cancers. TCRdb keeps only in-frame clones here, not all; method: immunoSEQ multiplex PCR. The sample lists about 40,000 clones, about 85% occurring once. Material: CD4+ or CD8+ T cells sorted from blood, obtained in a trial of the OX40 agonist ivuxolimab. The receptors here all came from an adult with an advanced solid tumor such as melanoma, head and neck, liver or kidney cancer.

The rearrangement joins TRBV4-3 to TRBJ2-7; 8 bases are shared with TRBD1. Looked up from germline, CDR1 is LGHNA and CDR2 is YSLEER. This CDR3 spans 15 amino acids. Trimming cost V 1 base and J 4 bases; bases outside gene matches: 6. CDR3 in DNA: TGCGCCAGCAGCCAAGGGACAGGGAAAAGGTACGAGCAGTACTTC. Residues: CASSQGTGKRYEQYF.

This clone was seen just once. The chain recombines TRBV11-2 with TRBJ2-3; no definite D call. The CDR3 runs 13 residues. Germline V gene data show CDR1 as SGHAT and CDR2 as FQNNGV. V was clipped by 2 bases and J by 0 bases, with 3 bases between them. The CDR3 sequence is CASSLFSTDTQYF. CDR3 DNA sequence: TGTGCCAGCAGCTTATTCAGCACAGATACGCAGTATTTT.

This chain connects TRBV7-9 to TRBJ2-1; possible D gene TRBD2, 7 bases. This CDR3 has 16 residues. V gave up 6 bases and J gave up 4 bases, with 19 bases separating them. Germline CDR1 SEHNR, CDR2 FQNEAQ (reference sequence). CDR3 nucleotide sequence: TGTGCCAGCAGTCTAGTACGGGGGGCCCTATACAATGAGCAGTTCTTC. Amino acid sequence: CASSLVRGALYNEQFF.

This clone was detected ten times or more. The rearrangement joins TRBV19 to TRBJ2-7; 8 bases are shared with TRBD1. This CDR3 contains 14 residues. Germline V gene lookup returns CDR1 LNHDA and CDR2 SQIVND (reference sequence). V shed 6 bases, J shed 5 bases, and the junction held 9 bases outside the gene matches. The CDR3 nucleotides are TGTGCCAGTAGACCCGGGACAGGTATGGACGAGCAGTACTTC. Protein: CASRPGTGMDEQYF. Together with reference TRBV19 and TRBJ2-7, the CDR3 gives the full variable domain: DGGITQSPKYLFRKEGQNVTLSCEQNLNHDAMYWYRQDPGQGLRLIYYSQIVNDFQKGDIAEGYSVSREKKESFPLTVTSAQKNPTAFYLCASRPGTGMDEQYFGPGTRLTVT.

The chain couples TRBV4-3 to TRBJ2-6; D might be TRBD1 or TRBD2, each matching 6 bases. CDR1 is LGHNA, CDR2 YSLEER, per germline. The CDR3 extends over 17 amino acids. Trimming took off 3 bases at V and 0 bases at J, with 12 bases between the two ends. The CDR3 loop is CASSQEGGSSGANVLTF. The CDR3 bases are TGCGCCAGCAGCCAGGAGGGGGGCTCCTCTGGGGCCAACGTCCTGACTTTC.

The chain has TRBV6-5 and TRBJ2-2, with D possibly matching TRBD1 (5 bases). The CDR3 loop spans 15 amino acids. Germline lookup yields CDR1 MNHEY and CDR2 SVGAGI. Trimming stripped 1 base from V and 5 bases from J, with 11 bases between. The CDR3 DNA sequence: TGTGCCAGCAGTTACTACCAGGGTAGTACCGGGGAGCTGTTTTTT. Translated: CASSYYQGSTGELFF.

The chain employs TRBV29-1 and TRBJ2-7; 8 bases map to TRBD1. The CDR3 totals 13 residues. Looked up from germline, CDR1 is SQVTM and CDR2 is ANQGSEA. Trimming at V came to 6 bases and at J to 2 bases, leaving 6 bases not matched to a gene. The CDR3 sequence is CSVRRDRTYEQYF. The CDR3 DNA reads as TGCAGCGTAAGGAGGGACAGGACCTACGAGCAGTACTTC.

By frequency in the sample, this clone is medium-sized. The V and J genes are TRBV11-2 and TRBJ2-1; 7 nucleotides agree with TRBD2. CDR3 length: 15 amino acids. CDR1 and CDR2 from the germline V gene are SGHAT and FQNNGV. J lost 7 bases, V lost 5 bases, and 11 bases had no gene match. The CDR3 here is CASSIVAGAGNEQFF. As DNA, the CDR3 is TGTGCCAGCAGCATAGTGGCGGGAGCTGGGAATGAGCAGTTCTTC.